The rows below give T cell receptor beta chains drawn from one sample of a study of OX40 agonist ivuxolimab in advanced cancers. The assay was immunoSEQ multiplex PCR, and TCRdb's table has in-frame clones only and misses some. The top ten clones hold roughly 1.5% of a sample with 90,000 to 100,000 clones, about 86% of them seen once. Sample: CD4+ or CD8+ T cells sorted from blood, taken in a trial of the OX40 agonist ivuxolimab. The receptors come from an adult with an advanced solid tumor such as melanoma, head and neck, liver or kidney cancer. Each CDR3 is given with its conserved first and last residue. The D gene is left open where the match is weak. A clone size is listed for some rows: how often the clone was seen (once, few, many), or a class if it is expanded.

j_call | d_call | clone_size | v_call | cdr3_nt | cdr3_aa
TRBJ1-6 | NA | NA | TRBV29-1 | TGCAGCGCTAAATTTATATCGGGGCAGACCTTTAACTTTTATAATTCACCCCTCCACTTT | CSAKFISGQTFNFYNSPLHF
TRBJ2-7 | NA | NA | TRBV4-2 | TGTGCCAGCAGCCAGAACATGGCCTACGAGCAGTACTTC | CASSQNMAYEQYF
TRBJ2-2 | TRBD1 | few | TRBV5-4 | TGTGCCAGCAGAGACGGGACAGCGAGTACCGGGGAGCTGTTTTTT | CASRDGTASTGELFF
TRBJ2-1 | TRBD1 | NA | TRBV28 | TGTGCCAGCCACAGGGGGAATGAGCAGTTCTTC | CASHRGNEQFF
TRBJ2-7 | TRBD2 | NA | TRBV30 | TGTGCCTGGAGTCGGGCGGGGGGCGGACGGGTTGGCGAGCAGTACTTC | CAWSRAGGGRVGEQYF
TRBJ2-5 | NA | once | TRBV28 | TGTGCCAGCAGGGGTCAGGGGAGGGAGACCCAGTACTTC | CASRGQGRETQYF
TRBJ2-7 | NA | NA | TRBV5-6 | TGTGCCAGCAGCCACCTGGAACGCTACGAGCAGTACTTC | CASSHLERYEQYF
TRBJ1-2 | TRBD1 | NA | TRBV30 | TGTGCCTGGAGCCGGACAGGGTTACCCGATAACTATGGCTACACCTTC | CAWSRTGLPDNYGYTF
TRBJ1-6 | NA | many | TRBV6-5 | TGTGCCAGCAGTTACTCGATTGCCCATAATTCACCCCTCCACTTT | CASSYSIAHNSPLHF
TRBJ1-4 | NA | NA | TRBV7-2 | TGTGCCAGCAGCTCCAGGGTTGGGACTAATGAAAAACTGTTTTTT | CASSSRVGTNEKLFF
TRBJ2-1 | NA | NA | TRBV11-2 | TGTGCCAGCAGCTTAGGCGGGGAAACCTACAATGAGCAGTTCTTC | CASSLGGETYNEQFF
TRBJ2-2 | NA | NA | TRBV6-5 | TGTGCCAGCAGTCGACAAAGCCGCCTAACCGGGGAGCTGTTTTTT | CASSRQSRLTGELFF
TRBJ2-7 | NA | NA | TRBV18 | TGTGCCAGCTCACTCGACAGCTACGAGCAGTACTTC | CASSLDSYEQYF
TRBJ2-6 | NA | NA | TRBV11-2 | TGTGCCAGCAGCCGTACAGGGTTTGGGGCCAACGTCCTGACTTTC | CASSRTGFGANVLTF
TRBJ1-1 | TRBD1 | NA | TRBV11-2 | TGTGCCAGCAGCTCACAGGGGAGGCGCACTGAAGCTTTCTTT | CASSSQGRRTEAFF
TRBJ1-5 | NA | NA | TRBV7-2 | TGTGCCAGCAGCCCGGGGGACTATAGCAATCAGCCCCAGCATTTT | CASSPGDYSNQPQHF
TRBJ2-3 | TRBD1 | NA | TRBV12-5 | TGTGCTAGTGGTCGGACAGGGGATAGCACAGATACGCAGTATTTT | CASGRTGDSTDTQYF
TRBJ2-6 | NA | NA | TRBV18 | TGTGCCAGCTCACCACAGGGCCCTCCCTTCTCTGGGGCCAACGTCCTGACTTTC | CASSPQGPPFSGANVLTF
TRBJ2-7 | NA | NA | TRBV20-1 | TGCTTTTGGCGGGGTAAGTACGAGCAGTACTTC | CFWRGKYEQYF
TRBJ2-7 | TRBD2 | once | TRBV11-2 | TGTGCCAGCAGCTCCCTTCTAGCGGGGGCCGACGAGCAGTACTTC | CASSSLLAGADEQYF
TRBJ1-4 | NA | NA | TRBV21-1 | TGTGCCTCACCTTTGGGGGTTGTAGGGAAACTGTTTTTT | CASPLGVVGKLFF
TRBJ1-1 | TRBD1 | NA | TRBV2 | TGTGCCAGCAGTGTAGAAACCAGCAGGGGGCCCACTGAAGCTTTCTTT | CASSVETSRGPTEAFF
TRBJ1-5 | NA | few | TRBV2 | TGTGCCAGCAGTGGACAGACTCAGCCCCAGCATTTT | CASSGQTQPQHF
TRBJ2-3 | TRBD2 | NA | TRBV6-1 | TGTGCCAGCAGTGCCCGCGGGAGGGCTAGCACAGATACGCAGTATTTT | CASSARGRASTDTQYF
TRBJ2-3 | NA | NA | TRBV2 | TGTGCCAGCAGCAAGAGATTTCAGGGCACAGATACGCAGTATTTT | CASSKRFQGTDTQYF
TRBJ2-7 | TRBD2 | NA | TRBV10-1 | TGCGCCAGCAGCCCCGGACTAGCGGGAGGGCAAGCCGAGCAGTACTTC | CASSPGLAGGQAEQYF
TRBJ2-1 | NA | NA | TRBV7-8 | TGTGCCAGCAGCATGACTAGAACATACAATGAGCAGTTCTTC | CASSMTRTYNEQFF
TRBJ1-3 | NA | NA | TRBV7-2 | TGTGCCAGCAGCTTAGGGATAGCCGGAAACACCATATATTTT | CASSLGIAGNTIYF
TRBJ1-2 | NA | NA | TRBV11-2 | TGTGCCAGCAGCTCGGGCGGGGTAGGCTATGGCTACACCTTC | CASSSGGVGYGYTF
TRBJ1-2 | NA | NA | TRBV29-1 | TGCAGCGTTGGAGGGGACTATGGCTACACCTTC | CSVGGDYGYTF
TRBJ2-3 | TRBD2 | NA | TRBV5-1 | TGCGCCAGCAGCTTTTTGCGACCGGGACTAGCGACAGATACGCAGTATTTT | CASSFLRPGLATDTQYF
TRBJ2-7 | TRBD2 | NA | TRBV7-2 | TGTGCCAGCAGCTTAGTGGGCGGGAGCTCCTACGAGCAGTACTTC | CASSLVGGSSYEQYF
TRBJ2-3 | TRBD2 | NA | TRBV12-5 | TGTGCTAGTGGTTTGGGGACTAGCGGAGATACGCAGTATTTT | CASGLGTSGDTQYF
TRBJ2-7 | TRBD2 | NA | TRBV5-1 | TGCGCCAGCAGCAAGACTAGCGGCTCCTACGAGCAGTACTTC | CASSKTSGSYEQYF
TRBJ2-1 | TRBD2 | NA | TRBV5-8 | TGTGCCAGCAGCCCCGGACTAGCGGGAGGTCGTAGCTCCTACAATGAGCAGTTCTTC | CASSPGLAGGRSSYNEQFF
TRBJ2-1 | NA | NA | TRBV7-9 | TGTGCCAGCAGCTTACTAAGCGGGTTCAATGAGCAGTTCTTC | CASSLLSGFNEQFF
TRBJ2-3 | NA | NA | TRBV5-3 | TGTGCCAGAGTCACAAGGCGGGAACGTCGCAAGGAGCAGTATTTT | CARVTRRERRKEQYF
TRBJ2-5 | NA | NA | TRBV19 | TGTGCCAGTAGCCCGGGACACTTAGGACAAGAGACCCAGTACTTC | CASSPGHLGQETQYF
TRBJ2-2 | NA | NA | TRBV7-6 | TGTGCCAGCAGCCTTGTTTTGCGGCCGGACACCGGGGAGCTGTTTTTT | CASSLVLRPDTGELFF
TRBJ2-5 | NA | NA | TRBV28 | TGTGCCAGCAGTTTGGGCAGCCAAGAGACCCAGTACTTC | CASSLGSQETQYF
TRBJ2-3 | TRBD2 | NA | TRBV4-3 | TGCGCCAGCAGCCAAGATGCAGCGGGGAAGAGCACAGATACGCAGTATTTT | CASSQDAAGKSTDTQYF
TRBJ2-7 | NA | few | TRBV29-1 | TGCAGCGTTGAAGATACCGGGGGAGACTACGAGCAGTACTTC | CSVEDTGGDYEQYF
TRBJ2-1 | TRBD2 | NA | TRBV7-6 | TGTGCCAGCAGCCGACTAGCGGATTACAATGAGCAGTTCTTC | CASSRLADYNEQFF
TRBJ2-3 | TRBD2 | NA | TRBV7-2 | TGTGCCAGCAGCTTCGGAGTAGCGGGAGGAGAAGATACGCAGTATTTT | CASSFGVAGGEDTQYF
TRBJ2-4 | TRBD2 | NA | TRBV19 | TGTGCCAGTAGTACCCCCTTGTGGAGCGGGGGGGCCAAAAACATTCAGTACTTC | CASSTPLWSGGAKNIQYF
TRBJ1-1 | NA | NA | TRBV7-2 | TGTGCCAGCAGCTTTCAACCGACAGGCGGCGGCACTGAAGCTTTCTTT | CASSFQPTGGGTEAFF
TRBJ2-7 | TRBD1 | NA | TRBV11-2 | TGTGCCAGCAGCCCCCTGAACCGGGACAGGGGGCGGTCCTACGAGCAGTACTTC | CASSPLNRDRGRSYEQYF
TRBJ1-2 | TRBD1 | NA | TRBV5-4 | TGTGCCAGCAGCGGGCGCGACAGGGCCCCCCCCTATGGCTACACCTTC | CASSGRDRAPPYGYTF
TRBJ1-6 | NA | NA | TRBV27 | TGTGCCAGCAGTTTAGGGGGGACAAGCGGCGGATCACCCCTCCACTTT | CASSLGGTSGGSPLHF
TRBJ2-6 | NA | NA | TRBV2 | TGTGCCAGTGGACGGGGCTTCGGGGCCAACGTCCTGACTTTC | CASGRGFGANVLTF
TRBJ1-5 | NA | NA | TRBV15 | TGTGCCACCAGCAGAGAGATGGGGATAAATCAGCCCCAGCATTTT | CATSREMGINQPQHF
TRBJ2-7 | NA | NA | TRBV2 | TGTGCCAGTTCAGACAGGAGCCCTTCCTACGAGCAGTACTTC | CASSDRSPSYEQYF
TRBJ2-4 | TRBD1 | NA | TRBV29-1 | TGCAGCGTTGCACCATGGGCAGGGGGCGCGACCAAAAACATTCAGTACTTC | CSVAPWAGGATKNIQYF
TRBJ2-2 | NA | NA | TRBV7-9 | TGTGCCAGCAGCTTATATGGGGGCGGGGAGCTGTTTTTT | CASSLYGGGELFF
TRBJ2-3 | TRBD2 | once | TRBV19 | TGTGCCAGTAGAACTAGCGGGGCGAGCACAGATACGCAGTATTTT | CASRTSGASTDTQYF
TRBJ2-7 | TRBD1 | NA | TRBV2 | TGTGCCAGCAGTGAAGATGGGACAGGTCCCTACGAGCAGTACTTC | CASSEDGTGPYEQYF
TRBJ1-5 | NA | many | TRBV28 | TGTGCCAGCAGTTCCCCATCGGGGGCCCGGCAGCCCCAGCATTTT | CASSSPSGARQPQHF